This TCR beta chain was sequenced during a study of blood T cell repertoires in COVID-19. As for the study in general: Specimens from acute and convalescent COVID-19 originated in the United States, Italy and Spain.

The study assigned cohorts using participant-reported clinical history. TCRdb's table, derived via immunoSEQ multiplex PCR, lists solely in-frame clones and lacks some. The data hold under 250,000 clones, with about 85% observed a single time. The length of the CDR3 is 15 residues. The germline CDR1 and CDR2 sequences are SNHLY and FYNNEI. J lost 2 bases, V lost 7 bases, and 9 bases had no gene match. This sequence joins TRBV2 and TRBJ2-7; 9 bases are a match to TRBD1. The sequence derives from a man in his thirties or forties who had recovered from COVID-19. The specimen was PBMCs or T cells enriched from blood (not recorded which). DNA for the CDR3: TGTGCCAGCAACGGACAGGGACAGGGCGCCTACGAGCAGTACTTC. The encoded protein is CASNGQGQGAYEQYF.